These 4 T cell receptor beta chains were sequenced from one sample in a study of blood T cell repertoires in COVID-19. Some clones are missing from TCRdb's copy, which holds only in-frame ones; the method was immunoSEQ multiplex PCR. The sample includes a few hundred thousand clones, around 83% of them seen just once. The specimen sequenced was peripheral blood. These receptors all come from a woman aged 45-59 years with acute or convalescent COVID-19.

V usage is TRBV27 and J usage is TRBJ1-6; D might be TRBD1 (5 bases). Germline-derived CDR1 and CDR2 are MNHEY and SMNVEV (reference sequence). This CDR3 comprises 17 residues. V shed 8 bases and J shed 7 bases, with 24 bases lying between them. CDR3 amino acids: CASGRTSIPSLNSPLHF. The CDR3 nucleotides read TGTGCCAGCGGTAGGACATCCATACCCTCACTGAATTCACCCCTCCACTTT.

The genes are TRBV19 and TRBJ1-1; TRBD1 matches 9 bases. Per the germline V gene, CDR1 is LNHDA and CDR2 is SQIVND (reference sequence). The V segment lost 3 bases and the J segment 1 base; nucleotides outside the gene matches: 12. The CDR3 covers 18 residues. CDR3 protein: CASSMGLIYRGPNTEAFF. CDR3 nucleotides: TGTGCCAGTAGTATGGGTTTAATTTACAGGGGGCCGAACACTGAAGCTTTCTTT.

The chain is built from TRBV6-5 and TRBJ1-1; D is possibly TRBD1 (5 bases). Trimming pared 6 bases from V and 1 base from J, leaving 12 bases between. This CDR3 region has 14 residues. The germline gives CDR1 MNHEY, CDR2 SVGAGI. CDR3 nucleotide sequence: TGTGCCAGCAGGGGGGGGGACGGGAACACTGAAGCTTTCTTT. Residues: CASRGGDGNTEAFF.

CDR3 sequence reads: CASSKGSAYNSPLHF. Written as DNA, the CDR3 is TGTGCCAGCAGCAAGGGGTCCGCCTATAATTCACCCCTCCACTTT. V gene TRBV11-2 combines with J gene TRBJ1-6; D perhaps matches TRBD1 (5 bases). Germline values: CDR1 SGHAT, CDR2 FQNNGV. V lost 5 bases, J lost 2 bases, and 10 bases lay in between. The CDR3 covers 15 residues.